The sequence of this TCR beta chain was determined in a study of CD8 T cells in ankylosing spondylitis. The study's findings and limits: A motif in TCR beta, a set of eight or nine highly homologous variants, appeared characteristic of ankylosing spondylitis blood.

This clonotype was seen ten or more times. What it recognizes is unknown. The CDR3 totals 15 residues. Looked up from germline, CDR1 is SNHLY and CDR2 is FYNNEI. Trimming cost V 6 bases and J 3 bases; bases outside gene matches: 6. Molecular-barcoded quantitative 5'-RACE produced these TCR beta libraries. TCRdb ran MiXCR on the 5' RACE reads and lists one entry per CDR3 protein. The data contain 450,000 to 550,000 distinct CDR3 sequences, over 4% of them singletons. This receptor was identified in a male donor with ankylosing spondylitis. Sequencing input: blood, either unsorted or a sorted T cell fraction (not recorded which). The J gene is TRBJ1-5, the V gene TRBV2, with 9 bases identical to TRBD1. The CDR3 is CASSATGGNNQPQHF. The CDR3 region has the DNA TGTGCCAGCAGCGCGACAGGGGGGAACAATCAGCCCCAGCATTTT.